Listed below are T cell receptor beta chains from one sample, sequenced in a study of shared clonotypes between healthy human individuals. Clones were sequenced by immunoSEQ multiplex PCR, and TCRdb holds only the in-frame ones, with some missing. The profile shows more than 550,000 clones, approximately 72% of them singletons. Sequencing used memory CD4+ T cells sorted from blood. Receptor source: a woman aged 30 to 39 in good health. CDR3s include the opening cysteine and the closing phenylalanine or tryptophan. Fields, in order: V gene, J gene, CDR3 protein.

TRBV7-8	TRBJ2-5	CASSLARGLIQETQYF
TRBV9	TRBJ1-1	CASSRRGRTEAFF
TRBV5-1	TRBJ2-3	CASSDSPGASDTQYF
TRBV19	TRBJ2-7	CASSQRLGGDSYEQYF
TRBV5-1	TRBJ2-3	CASSQSTDTQYF
TRBV7-3	TRBJ1-2	CASSFDTHGYTF
TRBV30	TRBJ2-7	CAWSADIYEQYF
TRBV11-2	TRBJ2-3	CASSSPGRSTDTQYF
TRBV9	TRBJ2-4	CASSQTTDFLALQYF
TRBV5-6	TRBJ1-5	CASSWAGNQPQHF